Listed here are 2 T cell receptor beta chains from one sample, sequenced in a study of cytomegalovirus exposure and HLA in healthy donors. The PCR contained 60 Vbeta and 13 Jbeta primers. Some clones are missing from TCRdb's copy, which holds only in-frame ones; the method was immunoSEQ multiplex PCR. Among about 210,000 clones listed, roughly 74% were seen once. The sample comprised PBMCs. The receptors come from a woman aged 30 to 39 in good health and CMV-seropositive.

The chain employs TRBV6-5 and TRBJ2-7; D remains unclear. The germline gives CDR1 MNHEY, CDR2 SVGAGI. With 4 bases removed from V and 2 bases from J, the gap between germline ends came to 6 bases. The CDR3 sequence is 12 residues long. The CDR3 protein is CASSWHPYEQYF. CDR3 DNA sequence: TGTGCCAGCAGTTGGCACCCCTACGAGCAGTACTTC.

V and J are TRBV29-1 and TRBJ1-2; D is uncertain. Germline CDR1 SQVTM, CDR2 ANQGSEA. This CDR3 has 14 amino acids. Trimming took off 0 bases at V and 0 bases at J, with 8 bases between the two ends. In DNA, the CDR3 is TGCAGCGTTGAAGACCGTCTAGCTAACTATGGCTACACCTTC. Amino acids: CSVEDRLANYGYTF.